This T cell receptor (beta chain) was captured in a study of cytomegalovirus exposure and HLA in healthy donors. Study findings and constraints: A highly shared variant cluster was judged a likely technical artifact.

On this clone itself: Its antigen is unidentified. This specimen includes other DNA sequences encoding the same CDR3.

The PCR employed 60 Vbeta primers together with 13 Jbeta primers. In the source study's methods: In a later analysis, 75 million to 95 million unique TCR beta chains included roughly 11 million shared by two or more donors. Assay used: immunoSEQ multiplex PCR; TCRdb lists only in-frame clones, some missing. V and J calls and clone size come straight from that table; D and trimming were deduced from the DNA. The sample consists of approximately 140,000 clones, approximately 80% of them appearing once. V lost 0 bases and J lost 4, with 8 bases in between. The CDR3 is made up of 14 amino acids. The V gene's germline CDR1 is SGHTS and CDR2 YDEGEE.

Sequenced sample: PBMCs. The chain recombines TRBV5-8 with TRBJ1-5; D gene unclear. The TCR sequence derives from a woman in her thirties or forties in good health and CMV-seropositive. The CDR3 reads CASSLGQSNQPQHF. The CDR3 nucleotides are TGTGCCAGCAGCTTGGGGCAGTCAAATCAGCCCCAGCATTTT.